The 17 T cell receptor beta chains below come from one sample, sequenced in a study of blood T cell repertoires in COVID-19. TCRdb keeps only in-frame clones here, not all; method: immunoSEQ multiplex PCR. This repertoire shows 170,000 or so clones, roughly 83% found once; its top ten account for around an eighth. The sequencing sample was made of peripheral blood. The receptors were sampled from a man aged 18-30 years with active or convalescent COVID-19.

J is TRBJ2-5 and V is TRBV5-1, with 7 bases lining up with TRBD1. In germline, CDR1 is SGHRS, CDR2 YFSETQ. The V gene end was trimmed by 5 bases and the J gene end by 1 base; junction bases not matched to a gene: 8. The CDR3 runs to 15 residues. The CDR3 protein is CASRPTGPFQETQYF. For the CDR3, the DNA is TGCGCCAGCAGACCGACAGGGCCTTTCCAAGAGACCCAGTACTTC. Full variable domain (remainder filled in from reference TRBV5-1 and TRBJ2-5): KAGVTQTPRYLIKTRGQQVTLSCSPISGHRSVSWYQQTPGQGLQFLFEYFSETQRNKGNFPGRFSGRQFSNSRSEMNVSTLELGDSALYLCASRPTGPFQETQYFGPGTRLLVL.

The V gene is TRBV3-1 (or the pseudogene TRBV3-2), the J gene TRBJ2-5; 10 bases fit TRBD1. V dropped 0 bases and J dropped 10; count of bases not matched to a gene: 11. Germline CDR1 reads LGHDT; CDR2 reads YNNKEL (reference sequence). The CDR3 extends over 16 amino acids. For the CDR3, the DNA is TGTGCCAGCAGCCAAGAGGGGACAGGGGCCGGGGTGCTCCAGTACTTC. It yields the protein CASSQEGTGAGVLQYF.

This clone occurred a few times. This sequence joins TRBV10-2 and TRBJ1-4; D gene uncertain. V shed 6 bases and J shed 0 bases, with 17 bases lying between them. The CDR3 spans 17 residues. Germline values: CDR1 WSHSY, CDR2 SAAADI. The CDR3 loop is CASRDILSSTTNEKLFF. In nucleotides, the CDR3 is TGCGCCAGCAGAGATATCCTTTCTAGTACAACTAATGAAAAACTGTTTTTT.

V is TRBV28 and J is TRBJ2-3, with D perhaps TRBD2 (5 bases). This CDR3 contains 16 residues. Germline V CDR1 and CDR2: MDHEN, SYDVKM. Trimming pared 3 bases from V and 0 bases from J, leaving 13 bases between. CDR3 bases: TGTGCCAGCAGTTTGTTAGCGTTGACTAGCACAGATACGCAGTATTTT. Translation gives CASSLLALTSTDTQYF.

DNA for the CDR3: TGTGCCAGCAGCTCACACTCCGGAGGCGATGAGCAGTTCTTC. This sequence encodes CASSSHSGGDEQFF. The chain carries TRBV11-3 and TRBJ2-1; TRBD2 might be the D (5 bases). Germline V gene sequence: CDR1 SGHNT, CDR2 YENEEA. With 4 bases removed from V and 8 bases from J, the gap between germline ends came to 15 bases. This CDR3 spans 14 amino acids.

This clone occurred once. The CDR3 spells CASSQGVRAYEQYF. DNA for the CDR3: TGTGCCAGCAGCCAAGGGGTCAGGGCGTACGAGCAGTACTTC. The genes are TRBV3-1 (or the pseudogene TRBV3-2) and TRBJ2-7, with D perhaps matching TRBD1 (5 bases). The germline gives CDR1 LGHDT, CDR2 YNNKEL (reference sequence). The CDR3 contains 14 residues. V was shortened by 1 base and J by 4 bases, with 11 bases between the two germline ends.

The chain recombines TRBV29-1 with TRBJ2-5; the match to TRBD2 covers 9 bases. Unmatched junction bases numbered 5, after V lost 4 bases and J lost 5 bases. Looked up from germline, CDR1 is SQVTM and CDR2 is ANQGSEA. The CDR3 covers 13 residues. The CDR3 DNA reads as TGCAGCGTTGGGACTAGCGCTTACGAGACCCAGTACTTC. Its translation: CSVGTSAYETQYF.

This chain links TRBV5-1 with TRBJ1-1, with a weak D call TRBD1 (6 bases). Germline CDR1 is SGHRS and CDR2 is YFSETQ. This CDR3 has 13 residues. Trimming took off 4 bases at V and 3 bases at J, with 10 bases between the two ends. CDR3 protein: CASSEQGYTEAFF. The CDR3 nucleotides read TGCGCCAGCAGCGAACAGGGATACACTGAAGCTTTCTTT.

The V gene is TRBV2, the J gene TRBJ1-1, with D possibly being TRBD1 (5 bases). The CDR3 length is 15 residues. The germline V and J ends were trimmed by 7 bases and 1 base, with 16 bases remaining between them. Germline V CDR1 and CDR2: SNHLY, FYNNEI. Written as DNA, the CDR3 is TGTGCCAGCATAATGGGGGGGGTCGGGAACACTGAAGCTTTCTTT. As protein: CASIMGGVGNTEAFF.

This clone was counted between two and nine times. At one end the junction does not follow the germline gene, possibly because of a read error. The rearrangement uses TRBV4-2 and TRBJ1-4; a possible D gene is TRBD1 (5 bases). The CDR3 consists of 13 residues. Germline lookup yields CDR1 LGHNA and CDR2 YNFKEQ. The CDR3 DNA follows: TGTGCCAGCAGCCAAGAAAGTTATAACCAGGGCGTTTTT. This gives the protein CASSQESYNQGVF.

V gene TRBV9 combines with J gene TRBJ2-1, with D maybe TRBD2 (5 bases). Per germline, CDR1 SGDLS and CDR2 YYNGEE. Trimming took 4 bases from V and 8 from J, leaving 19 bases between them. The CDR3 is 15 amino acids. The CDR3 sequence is CASSPPASGKDEQFF. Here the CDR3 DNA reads TGTGCCAGCAGCCCCCCGGCCTCGGGGAAAGATGAGCAGTTCTTC.

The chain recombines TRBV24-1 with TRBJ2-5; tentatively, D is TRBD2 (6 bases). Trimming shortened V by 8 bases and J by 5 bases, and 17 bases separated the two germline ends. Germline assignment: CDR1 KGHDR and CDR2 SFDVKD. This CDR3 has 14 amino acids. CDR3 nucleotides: TGTGCCACCATTCCAGGAGGGGTCTGGGAGACCCAGTACTTC. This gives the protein CATIPGGVWETQYF.

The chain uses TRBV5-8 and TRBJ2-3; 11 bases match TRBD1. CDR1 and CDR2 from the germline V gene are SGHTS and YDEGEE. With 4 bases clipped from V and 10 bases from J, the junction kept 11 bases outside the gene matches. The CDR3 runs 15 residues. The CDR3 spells CASSRGQGASYPQYF. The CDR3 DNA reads TGTGCCAGCAGCCGAGGACAGGGGGCCTCGTATCCGCAGTATTTT. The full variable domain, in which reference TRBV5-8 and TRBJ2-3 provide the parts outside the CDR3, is EAGVTQSPTHLIKTRGQQATLRCSPISGHTSVYWYQQALGLGLQFLLWYDEGEERNRGNFPPRFSGRQFPNYSSELNVNALELEDSALYLCASSRGQGASYPQYFGPGTRLTVL.

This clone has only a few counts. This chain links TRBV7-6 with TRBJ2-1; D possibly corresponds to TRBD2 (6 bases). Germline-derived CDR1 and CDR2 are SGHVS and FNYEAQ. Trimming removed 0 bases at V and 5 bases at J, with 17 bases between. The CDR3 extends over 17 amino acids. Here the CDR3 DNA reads TGTGCCAGCAGCTTAGCACCGGGACCTACGGGGGACAATGAGCAGTTCTTC. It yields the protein CASSLAPGPTGDNEQFF.

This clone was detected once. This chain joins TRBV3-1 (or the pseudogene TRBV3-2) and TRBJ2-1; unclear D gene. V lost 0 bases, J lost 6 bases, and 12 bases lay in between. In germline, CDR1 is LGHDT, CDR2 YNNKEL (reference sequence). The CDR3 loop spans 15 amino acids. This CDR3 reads CASSQEKPFFNEQFF. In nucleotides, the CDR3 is TGTGCCAGCAGCCAAGAGAAGCCATTCTTCAATGAGCAGTTCTTC.

The CDR3 coding sequence is TGTGCCAGCAGTGTCACACCGGGTCCCTATGGCTACACCTTC. Residues: CASSVTPGPYGYTF. The chain carries TRBV2 and TRBJ1-2; D remains unclear. Germline CDR1 SNHLY, CDR2 FYNNEI. This CDR3 has 14 residues. With 4 bases removed from V and 4 bases from J, the gap between germline ends came to 13 bases.

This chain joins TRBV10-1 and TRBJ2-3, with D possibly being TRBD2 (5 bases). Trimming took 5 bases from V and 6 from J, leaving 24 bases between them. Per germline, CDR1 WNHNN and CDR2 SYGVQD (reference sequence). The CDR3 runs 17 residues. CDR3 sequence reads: CASSPPTPREPGDTQYF. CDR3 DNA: TGCGCCAGCAGTCCTCCGACTCCACGTGAACCGGGGGATACGCAGTATTTT.